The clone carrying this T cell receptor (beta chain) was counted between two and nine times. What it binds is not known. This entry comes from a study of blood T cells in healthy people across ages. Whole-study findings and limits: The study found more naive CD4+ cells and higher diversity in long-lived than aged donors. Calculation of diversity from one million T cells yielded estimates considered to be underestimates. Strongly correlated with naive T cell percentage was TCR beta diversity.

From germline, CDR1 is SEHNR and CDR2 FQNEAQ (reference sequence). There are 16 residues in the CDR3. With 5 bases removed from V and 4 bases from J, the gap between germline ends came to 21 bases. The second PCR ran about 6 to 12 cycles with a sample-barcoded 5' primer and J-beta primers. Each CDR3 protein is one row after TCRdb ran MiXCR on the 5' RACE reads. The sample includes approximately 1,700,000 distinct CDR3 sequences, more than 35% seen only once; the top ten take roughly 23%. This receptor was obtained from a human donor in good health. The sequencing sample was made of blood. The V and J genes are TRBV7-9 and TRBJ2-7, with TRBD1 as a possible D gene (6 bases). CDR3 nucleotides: TGTGCCAGCAGCCCCCTTACACAGGGCCGCGGGTACGAGCAGTACTTC. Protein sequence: CASSPLTQGRGYEQYF.